The entry that follows covers one T cell receptor (beta chain) sequence. The source of the sample is a study of T cell responses to AZD1222 COVID-19 vaccine. Repertoires were generated with immunoSEQ multiplex PCR, while TCRdb's copy carries only in-frame clones and drops some. The sample records about 83,000 clones, around 87% being singletons. Per germline, CDR1 SEHNR and CDR2 FQNEAQ (reference sequence). The CDR3 contains 16 residues. The V and J ends lost 5 bases and 2 bases, in that order; junction bases with no gene match: 11. V is TRBV7-9 and J is TRBJ2-5, with 7 nucleotides matching TRBD2. Material: peripheral blood, obtained on day 0 of MenACWY control vaccination. The TCR sequence derives from an adult in good health. The CDR3 is CASSPEGAGSQETQYF. The CDR3 DNA follows: TGTGCCAGCAGCCCCGAGGGAGCGGGGTCACAAGAGACCCAGTACTTC.